Listed below are T cell receptor beta chains from one sample, sequenced in a study of cytomegalovirus exposure and HLA in healthy donors. Clones were sequenced by immunoSEQ multiplex PCR, and TCRdb holds only the in-frame ones, with some missing. In the table there are 150,000 to 200,000 clones, roughly 74% of which are singletons. The sample comprised PBMCs. All receptors derive from a woman aged 25-40 years in good health and CMV-seropositive. Both conserved end residues are part of each CDR3. D genes are given only for firm matches. Size tells how often a clone was seen (once, few, many) or the class of an expanded clone, and some rows leave it out.

v_gene	j_gene	d_gene	abundance	CDR3nt	CDR3aa
TRBV2	TRBJ2-7	-	-	TGTGCCAGCAGTGAGACATTCCGTGACGAGCAGTACTTC	CASSETFRDEQYF
TRBV28	TRBJ2-5	-	few	TGTGCCAGCGGGCCGACCAATTTATGGACCCAGTACTTC	CASGPTNLWTQYF
TRBV7-9	TRBJ2-2	TRBD1	-	TGTGCCAGCAGCTTTGGGACAGGGGTTCGCGGGGAGCTGTTTTTT	CASSFGTGVRGELFF
TRBV7-9	TRBJ1-1	-	-	TGTGCCAGCAGCTCCCCCCCAGGATTTCTGAACACTGAAGCTTTCTTT	CASSSPPGFLNTEAFF
TRBV5-1	TRBJ2-7	-	-	TGCGCCAGCAGCTTGGACAGGGTTTCCTACGAGCAGTACTTC	CASSLDRVSYEQYF
TRBV27	TRBJ2-1	TRBD2	-	TGTGCCAGCAATGGTGGGACTAGCGGATACAATGAGCAGTTCTTC	CASNGGTSGYNEQFF
TRBV10-3	TRBJ1-1	-	-	TGTGCCATCAGTGAGTCTATAGTGAACACTGAAGCTTTCTTT	CAISESIVNTEAFF
TRBV4-3	TRBJ2-5	-	once	TGCGCCAGCAGCCAAGGTGTGGGGCGGGAGACCCAGTACTTC	CASSQGVGRETQYF
TRBV7-8	TRBJ1-1	TRBD1	-	TGTGCCAGCAGCCGCGGACAGGGGGCAACTATGAACACTGAAGCTTTCTTT	CASSRGQGATMNTEAFF
TRBV10-1	TRBJ1-1	-	few	TGCGCCAGCAGTAAAACTGAGAACACTGAAGCTTTCTTT	CASSKTENTEAFF
TRBV2	TRBJ2-7	-	-	TGTGCCAGCAGAGAGGACAGCTACGAGCAGTACTTC	CASREDSYEQYF
TRBV27	TRBJ2-3	-	-	TGTGCCAGCAGTTACTTACCGCGCACAGATACGCAGTATTTT	CASSYLPRTDTQYF
TRBV7-9	TRBJ1-4	-	-	TGTGCCAGCAGCGAGTCTGCTGCGAAGAGTGAAAAACTGTTTTTT	CASSESAAKSEKLFF
TRBV7-6	TRBJ2-3	-	few	TGTGCCAGCAGCTTAGATCGGGATACGCAGTATTTT	CASSLDRDTQYF
TRBV10-1	TRBJ2-7	-	once	TGCGCCAGCAGTGAGCGGGAGTCCTCCTACGAGCAGTACTTC	CASSERESSYEQYF
TRBV29-1	TRBJ1-1	TRBD1	-	TGCAGCGTCTCAAGGGGGCGTAGGGACACTGAAGCTTTCTTT	CSVSRGRRDTEAFF
TRBV9	TRBJ2-2	-	once	TGTGCCAGCAGCGTAGCTACTTCGAGTGAAAGAGACACCGGGGAGCTGTTTTTT	CASSVATSSERDTGELFF
TRBV20-1	TRBJ2-7	-	once	TGCAGTGCTAGCTTCTCCTACGAGCAGTACTTC	CSASFSYEQYF
TRBV18	TRBJ2-2	TRBD1	-	TGTGCCAGCTCACGGGACAGGCCAAACACCGGGGAGCTGTTTTTT	CASSRDRPNTGELFF
TRBV4-3	TRBJ2-2	TRBD2	-	TGCGCCAGCAGCCAAGATCCGGGGAGGGGCAATACCGGGGAGCTGTTTTTT	CASSQDPGRGNTGELFF
TRBV2	TRBJ2-7	TRBD1	-	TGTGCCAGCACCCCCATACAGGGGGCAACCGTCTACGAGCAGTACTTC	CASTPIQGATVYEQYF
TRBV25-1	TRBJ2-7	TRBD1	once	TGTGCCAGCAGTGAAAGGGGACAGGCCTACGAGCAGTACTTC	CASSERGQAYEQYF
TRBV6-6	TRBJ1-4	TRBD1	-	TGTGCCAGCAGTTATGGGACAGGGGGCGGATATGCAAAACTGTTTTTT	CASSYGTGGGYAKLFF
TRBV7-9	TRBJ1-1	TRBD1	-	TGTGCCAGCAGCTTAGAGACAGGGGGCATCACTGAAGCTTTCTTT	CASSLETGGITEAFF
TRBV2	TRBJ2-2	TRBD2	few	TGTGCCAGCAGCCGACTAGCGGGGGAGGTCGGGGAGCTGTTTTTT	CASSRLAGEVGELFF
TRBV7-9	TRBJ1-1	-	-	TGTGCCAGCAGCTTAGCGCGGGGGGGCACTGAAGCTTTCTTT	CASSLARGGTEAFF
TRBV6-5	TRBJ2-7	TRBD1	-	TGTGCCAGCAGCCGGGGACAGGGGCCCCACGAGCAGTACTTC	CASSRGQGPHEQYF
TRBV27	TRBJ1-4	-	-	TGTGCCAGCAGTCGTCAGGCACCTAATGAAAAACTGTTTTTT	CASSRQAPNEKLFF
TRBV5-5	TRBJ2-7	-	once	TGTGCCAGCAGCTTGGCAGGGTTCAACGAGCAGTACTTT	CASSLAGFNEQYF
TRBV18	TRBJ1-5	TRBD1	-	TGTGCCAGCTCACCGGGAACAGGGGGTATCCAGCCCCAGCATTTT	CASSPGTGGIQPQHF
TRBV5-5	TRBJ2-3	TRBD1	-	TGTGCCAGCAGCCGCCGGGACAGACACACAGATACGCAGTATTTT	CASSRRDRHTDTQYF
TRBV5-4	TRBJ1-2	-	once	TGTGCCAGCAGCTTAGGGGACATCGAAAGCTACACCTTC	CASSLGDIESYTF
TRBV7-7	TRBJ2-7	TRBD2	-	TGTGCTAGCAGCTTAGTCTCACTAGCGCGCTCCTACGAGCAGTACTTC	CASSLVSLARSYEQYF
TRBV5-1	TRBJ1-2	-	-	TGCGCCAGCAGCGGGGCGATAGGCTATGGCTACACCTTC	CASSGAIGYGYTF
TRBV13	TRBJ1-1	TRBD1	-	TGTGCCAGCAGACCAGGACAGGGTGGGAACACTGAAGCTTTCTTT	CASRPGQGGNTEAFF
TRBV9	TRBJ2-7	-	-	TGTGCCAGCAGCACCGACGAGACAGGTTACTACGAGCAGTACTTC	CASSTDETGYYEQYF
TRBV7-9	TRBJ1-2	-	-	TGTGCCAGCAGCCCTACCGACAGGTATCAAAACTATGGCTACACCTTC	CASSPTDRYQNYGYTF
TRBV5-1	TRBJ1-2	-	-	TGCGCCAGCAGCTTGGCGGACACAAGGTTTGAGAATGGCTACACCTTC	CASSLADTRFENGYTF
TRBV7-8	TRBJ2-2	TRBD2	-	TGTGCCAGCAGCTTTGCTAGCGGGAGGACCGGGGAGCTGTTTTTT	CASSFASGRTGELFF
TRBV9	TRBJ1-2	TRBD1	once	TGTGCCAGCAGCGTTGGGACAGGGGAACCTTATGGCTACACCTTC	CASSVGTGEPYGYTF
TRBV5-4	TRBJ2-3	-	-	TGTGCCAGCAGCTTACGAGCGGTCCCAAGCACAGATACGCAGTATTTT	CASSLRAVPSTDTQYF
TRBV6-1	TRBJ2-4	-	few	TGTGCCAGCAGTGAACGTCCACAGAACATTCAGTACTTC	CASSERPQNIQYF
TRBV21-1	TRBJ2-7	-	-	TGTGCCAGCACCGGAACCCGGGACAACCGCTACGAGCAGTACTTC	CASTGTRDNRYEQYF
TRBV5-1	TRBJ2-5	-	-	TGCGCCAGCAGCTCCGGACAGTACAGAGAGACCCAGTACTTC	CASSSGQYRETQYF
TRBV19	TRBJ1-5	TRBD1	-	TGTGCCAGTACAGGGACAGGAGATCAGCCCCAGCATTTT	CASTGTGDQPQHF
TRBV9	TRBJ2-3	-	few	TGTGCCAGCAGCGTCATACCAGGCACAGATACGCAGTATTTT	CASSVIPGTDTQYF
TRBV10-2	TRBJ2-7	TRBD2	-	TGCGCCAGCAGACAGACTAGCGGGGGCTACGAGCGGTACTTC	CASRQTSGGYERYF
TRBV2	TRBJ2-1	-	-	TGTGCCAGCAGTGGGGGGCCAAGCTCCTACAATGAGCAGTTCTTC	CASSGGPSSYNEQFF
TRBV6-4	TRBJ1-1	-	-	TGTGCCAGCAGTGACCTAACGACAGTTATACTCCCTGAAGCTTTCTTT	CASSDLTTVILPEAFF
TRBV11-2	TRBJ2-1	TRBD2	-	TGTGCCAGCAGCTTCCTAGCGGGGGGCCATGAGCAGTTCTTC	CASSFLAGGHEQFF
TRBV14	TRBJ2-2	-	-	TGTGCCAGCAGTCCCGGCGGGGCCGGGGAGCTGTTTTTT	CASSPGGAGELFF
TRBV10-2	TRBJ2-2	TRBD2	-	TGCGCCAGCAGTGAGTCGATCGGGGGGAGAGGTCACGGGGAGCTGTTTTTT	CASSESIGGRGHGELFF
TRBV15	TRBJ2-5	TRBD1	-	TGTGCCACCTCTAGGGACAGGGAGGGTCAAGAGACCCAGTACTTC	CATSRDREGQETQYF